Given below is one T cell receptor beta chain in context. Under the authors' procedure: Reference gene primer amplification in the assay estimated nucleated cell counts. Sequencing was performed with immunoSEQ multiplex PCR; in TCRdb, only in-frame clones are kept and a portion is missing. The V and J calls and clone size are taken from that table; D and trimming were inferred from the DNA. The data show 380,000 or so clones, 81% seen once. The source of the sample is a study of blood T cell repertoires in COVID-19. Study at large: Both acute and convalescent COVID-19 samples were obtained from the United States, Italy and Spain. The cDNA or gDNA used as material had been derived from T cells, B-cell-depleted T cells, or PBMCs.

The CDR3 length is 15 residues. V was pared by 4 bases and J by 1 base, with 15 bases between. Germline V gene sequence: CDR1 SGHNT, CDR2 YYREEE (reference sequence). The clonotype was recovered from a human donor with acute or convalescent COVID-19. The donor label of this sample is uncertain. The specimen sequenced was peripheral blood. The gene calls are TRBV5-4 and TRBJ2-7; D is uncertain. The DNA of the CDR3 is TGTGCCAGCAGCCATGGCCCAGGTGTTTCCTACGAGCAGTACTTC. It encodes CASSHGPGVSYEQYF.